The 22 T cell receptor beta chains in this list originate from one sample, sequenced in a study of blood T cells in healthy people across ages. A second PCR of about 7 to 12 cycles used a sample-barcoded 5' primer and a J-beta primer mix. TCRdb re-analysed the 5' RACE reads in MiXCR, keeping a single row per CDR3 protein. Of about 1.1 million distinct CDR3 sequences detected, around two fifths appear once; the ten largest clones hold around 14%. The specimen sequenced was blood. The receptors derive from a man aged 18 to 29 in good health.

This clonotype has just a few counts. The chain joins TRBV5-1 to TRBJ2-1; 9 nucleotides match TRBD1. The germline V gene encodes CDR1 SGHRS and CDR2 YFSETQ. V lost 0 bases and J lost 3; bases outside the gene matches: 7. The CDR3 is 17 amino acids. The CDR3 here is CASSLGGDRVDYNEQFF. CDR3 DNA sequence: TGCGCCAGCAGCTTGGGGGGGGACAGGGTCGACTACAATGAGCAGTTCTTC.

The chain employs TRBV6-6 and TRBJ2-7; tentative D call: TRBD1 (6 bases). In germline, CDR1 is MNHNY, CDR2 SVGAGI (reference sequence). The CDR3 consists of 15 residues. Trimming removed 2 bases at V and 3 bases at J, with 14 bases between. The CDR3 region has the DNA TGTGCCAGCAGTTACCCAGGGGCAAGTAACTACGAGCAGTACTTC. Translated: CASSYPGASNYEQYF.

This clonotype was observed many times. J is TRBJ2-3 and V is TRBV9; no reliable D call. Germline V gives CDR1 SGDLS, CDR2 YYNGEE. The CDR3 is made up of 14 amino acids. Between the trimmed V and J ends, which lost 2 bases and 0 bases, there was a span of 7 bases. CDR3 region: CASSVGRSTDTQYF. CDR3 nucleotide sequence: TGTGCCAGCAGCGTGGGTCGGAGCACAGATACGCAGTATTTT.

In nucleotides, the CDR3 is TGCAGTGCTAGTAGCGGGGCGACTAATGAAAAACTGTTTTTT. Translating it yields CSASSGATNEKLFF. This chain joins TRBV20-1 and TRBJ1-4; D is possibly TRBD1 (5 bases). The CDR3 is 14 residues long. The V end lost 3 bases, the J end lost 2 bases, and 10 bases lay between the germline ends. Germline V gene data show CDR1 as DFQATT and CDR2 as SNEGSKA (reference sequence).

The CDR3 is CAISVKGADEQYF. In DNA form, the CDR3 reads TGTGCCATCAGTGTCAAGGGGGCGGACGAGCAGTACTTC. The V gene is TRBV10-3, the J gene TRBJ2-7; 7 bases align to TRBD1. Germline V gene lookup returns CDR1 ENHRY and CDR2 SYGVKD. Germline trimming cut 4 bases from V and 5 bases from J; bases unmatched to any gene: 5. The CDR3 runs 13 residues.

The chain recombines TRBV5-1 with TRBJ2-3; no clear D. The CDR3 is 14 amino acids. V shed 2 bases and J shed 3 bases, with 10 bases lying between them. Per germline, CDR1 SGHRS and CDR2 YFSETQ. The CDR3: CASSFYLGTDTQYF. As DNA, the CDR3 is TGCGCCAGCAGCTTTTATCTAGGGACAGATACGCAGTATTTT.

This chain connects TRBV7-9 to TRBJ2-4; D may be TRBD2 (5 bases). Trimming cost V 7 bases and J 0 bases, with 19 bases left between them. The CDR3 covers 17 residues. From germline, CDR1 is SEHNR and CDR2 FQNEAQ (reference sequence). CDR3 loop: CASIPRKEDLAKNIQYF. Written as DNA, the CDR3 is TGTGCCAGCATCCCTAGAAAGGAGGATTTAGCCAAAAACATTCAGTACTTC.

This clonotype was seen a handful of times. This chain connects TRBV4-2 to TRBJ2-7, with a weak D call TRBD1 (6 bases). The germline CDR1 and CDR2 sequences are LGHNA and YNFKEQ. V was shortened by 0 bases and J by 0 bases, with 12 bases between the two germline ends. This CDR3 is 16 amino acids long. CDR3 DNA: TGTGCCAGCAGCCAAGAGCAGGGGACATCCTCCTACGAGCAGTACTTC. Residues: CASSQEQGTSSYEQYF.

The chain links TRBV12-3 or TRBV12-4 to TRBJ1-5, with 7 positions matching TRBD1. The CDR3 totals 16 residues. V lost 4 bases, J lost 5 bases, and 11 bases stayed unmatched. The CDR3 is CASSSGGAEFYQPQHF. The CDR3 DNA sequence: TGTGCCAGCAGTTCAGGGGGGGCAGAGTTTTATCAGCCCCAGCATTTT.

The rearrangement joins TRBV19 to TRBJ2-5; tentative D call: TRBD2 (5 bases). In germline, CDR1 is LNHDA, CDR2 SQIVND (reference sequence). Trimming pared 5 bases from V and 2 bases from J, leaving 15 bases between. There are 15 residues in the CDR3. DNA of the CDR3: TGTGCCAGTAGTCTCCACCAGGACTCTCAAGAGACCCAGTACTTC. Translating it yields CASSLHQDSQETQYF.

In regard to this clonotype: Germline and junction disagree at one end, which may indicate a read error. The J gene is TRBJ2-7, the V gene TRBV6-5; tentative D call: TRBD1 (6 bases). The germline gives CDR1 MNHEY, CDR2 SVGAGI. The CDR3 is 13 residues long. Here the CDR3 DNA reads TGTGCCGGCAGCGAACAGGGTACCTACGAGCAGTACTTC. This encodes CAGSEQGTYEQYF.

A few counts support this clonotype. The chain couples TRBV30 to TRBJ2-3; no clear D. Germline V gene lookup returns CDR1 GTSNPN and CDR2 SVGIG (reference sequence). The CDR3 covers 14 residues. Trimming took 0 bases from V and 5 from J, leaving 12 bases between them. DNA for the CDR3: TGTGCCTGGAGTGTTCAGGACGTCGTAGATACGCAGTATTTT. This gives the protein CAWSVQDVVDTQYF. Full variable domain (outside the CDR3, taken from reference TRBV30 and TRBJ2-3): SQTIHQWPATLVQPVGSPLSLECTVEGTSNPNLYWYRQAAGRGLQLLFYSVGIGQISSEVPQNLSASRPQDRQFILSSKKLLLSDSGFYLCAWSVQDVVDTQYFGPGTRLTVL.

The V call is TRBV12-3 or TRBV12-4, the J call TRBJ1-4; no firm D call. There are 13 residues in the CDR3. Trimming removed 0 bases from V and 4 bases from J, with 3 bases in between. CDR3 nucleotides: TGTGCCAGCAGTTTAGCACATAATGAAAAACTGTTTTTT. Amino acids: CASSLAHNEKLFF.

Many counts were recorded for this clonotype. The chain employs TRBV29-1 and TRBJ2-7; D ambiguous. The germline CDR1 and CDR2 sequences are SQVTM and ANQGSEA. The CDR3 runs to 15 residues. The V and J ends lost 6 bases and 2 bases respectively, with 20 bases between them. The CDR3 here is CSVTLMAAATYEQYF. CDR3 bases: TGCAGCGTCACCCTGATGGCTGCGGCTACCTACGAGCAGTACTTC.

The chain employs TRBV20-1 and TRBJ1-3; TRBD1 is a possible D gene (5 bases). The germline V gene has CDR1 DFQATT and CDR2 SNEGSKA (reference sequence). The germline V and J ends were trimmed by 6 bases and 4 bases, with 19 bases remaining between them. The CDR3 totals 15 residues. The CDR3 sequence is CSALPPEGAGNTIYF. DNA of the CDR3: TGCAGTGCCCTCCCCCCGGAAGGGGCAGGAAACACCATATATTTT.

The chain uses TRBV5-1 and TRBJ2-3; the match to TRBD1 covers 7 bases. Unmatched junction bases numbered 5, after V lost 1 base and J lost 3 bases. The CDR3 spans 15 residues. Germline CDR1 and CDR2: SGHRS and YFSETQ. The CDR3 loop is CASSLNTGATDTQYF. CDR3 DNA sequence: TGCGCCAGCAGCTTGAACACAGGGGCGACAGATACGCAGTATTTT.

This clonotype was observed many times. This sequence joins TRBV4-3 and TRBJ1-2; possible D gene TRBD1, 5 bases. The CDR3 extends over 13 amino acids. V dropped 0 bases and J dropped 3 bases, with 5 bases sitting between them. Germline values: CDR1 LGHNA, CDR2 YSLEER. The CDR3 protein is CASSQEGDYGYTF. CDR3 nucleotides: TGCGCCAGCAGCCAAGAGGGGGACTATGGCTACACCTTC.

This chain links TRBV28 with TRBJ2-7; D unresolved. The CDR3 contains 13 residues. From germline, CDR1 is MDHEN and CDR2 SYDVKM. Trimming pared 4 bases from V and 3 bases from J, leaving 10 bases between. Here the CDR3 DNA reads TGTGCCAGCAGTTCCAATTACCACTACGAGCAGTACTTC. Translated, it gives CASSSNYHYEQYF. The whole variable domain, remainder taken from reference TRBV28 and TRBJ2-7, is DVKVTQSSRYLVKRTGEKVFLECVQDMDHENMFWYRQDPGLGLRLIYFSYDVKMKEKGDIPEGYSVSREKKERFSLILESASTNQTSMYLCASSSNYHYEQYFGPGTRLTVT.

This clonotype turned up a few times. The chain couples TRBV7-8 to TRBJ2-7; 9 bases align to TRBD2. V shed 0 bases and J 4 bases; nucleotides not matched to a gene: 1. The CDR3 loop spans 14 amino acids. In germline, CDR1 is SGHVS, CDR2 FQNEAQ. As DNA, the CDR3 is TGTGCCAGCAGCTTAGCTAGCGGGGGATACGAGCAGTACTTC. It codes for CASSLASGGYEQYF.

The chain uses TRBV28 and TRBJ1-1; 9 positions agree with TRBD1. Germline V lookup: CDR1 MDHEN, CDR2 SYDVKM. The CDR3 contains 12 residues. The CDR3 region is CAPHRGRTEAFF. In nucleotides, the CDR3 is TGTGCTCCACACAGGGGGCGGACTGAAGCTTTCTTT.

The chain employs TRBV6-2 or TRBV6-3 and TRBJ1-5; unclear D gene. This CDR3 spans 15 amino acids. Germline V gene data show CDR1 as MNHEY and CDR2 as SVGEGT. V was clipped by 2 bases and J by 0 bases, with 8 bases between them. Here the CDR3 reads CASSYRGSSNQPQHF. The CDR3 DNA reads TGTGCCAGCAGTTACCGAGGCTCTAGCAATCAGCCCCAGCATTTT.

CDR3 in amino acids: CASSHGLVLSVEQYF. As DNA, the CDR3 is TGTGCCAGCAGCCATGGACTAGTCCTGAGTGTCGAGCAGTACTTC. The gene calls are TRBV11-2 and TRBJ2-7; 7 bases fit TRBD2. The CDR3 sequence is 15 residues long. Germline CDR1 reads SGHAT; CDR2 reads FQNNGV. The V gene end was trimmed by 5 bases and the J gene end by 6 bases; junction bases not matched to a gene: 13. The full variable domain, with the rest looked up from reference TRBV11-2 and TRBJ2-7, is EAGVAQSPRYKIIEKRQSVAFWCNPISGHATLYWYQQILGQGPKLLIQFQNNGVVDDSQLPKDRFSAERLKGVDSTLKIQPAKLEDSAVYLCASSHGLVLSVEQYFGPGTRLTVT.